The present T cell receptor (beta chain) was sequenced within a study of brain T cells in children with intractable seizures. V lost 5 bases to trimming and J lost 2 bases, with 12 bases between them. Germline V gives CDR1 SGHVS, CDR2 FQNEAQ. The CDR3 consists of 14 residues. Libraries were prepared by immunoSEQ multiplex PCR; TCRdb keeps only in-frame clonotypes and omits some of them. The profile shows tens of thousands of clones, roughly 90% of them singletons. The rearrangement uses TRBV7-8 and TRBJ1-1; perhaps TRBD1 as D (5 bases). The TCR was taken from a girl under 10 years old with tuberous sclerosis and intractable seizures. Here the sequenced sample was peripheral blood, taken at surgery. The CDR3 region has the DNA TGTGCCAGCAGCCACAGGATCGACAACACTGAAGCTTTCTTT. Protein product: CASSHRIDNTEAFF.